This T cell receptor (beta chain) was sequenced during a study of pediatric ulcerative colitis. Generated by immunoSEQ multiplex PCR, the TCRdb table keeps only in-frame clones and is missing some. The sample carries tens of thousands of clones, approximately 87% recorded once. Germline V gives CDR1 MDHEN, CDR2 SYDVKM. The junction had 12 bases not matched to a gene; V was cut back by 7 bases and J by 5 bases. This CDR3 contains 15 residues. The V gene is TRBV28, the J gene TRBJ2-3, with 7 bases fitting TRBD1. The source is a girl aged 5-17 years with moderate ulcerative colitis. The material sequenced was blood. In DNA form, the CDR3 reads TGTGCCAGCACCCTATTAAGGGGGCGTGGAGATACGCAGTATTTT. This gives the protein CASTLLRGRGDTQYF.